These 5 T cell receptor beta chains came from one sample sequenced in a study of shared clonotypes between healthy human individuals. Sequencing used immunoSEQ multiplex PCR; TCRdb keeps in-frame clones, though not all of them. The table includes around 2.1 million clones, more than 85% detected once. CD8 cells regarded as naive lacked CD45RO, were positively chosen for CCR7, and omitted terminally differentiated effector memory CD45RA+ cells. Source material: naive CD8+ T cells from PBMCs. The receptors shown here come from a man younger than 30 in good health. Some clones in this sample may be carry-over from other donors' samples.

The chain is built from TRBV19 and TRBJ2-7, with TRBD2 as a possible D gene (6 bases). CDR3 length: 16 amino acids. CDR1 and CDR2 (germline): LNHDA, SQIVND (reference sequence). Between the trimmed V and J ends, which lost 0 bases and 3 bases, there was a span of 15 bases. The CDR3 here is CASSIDRRASVYEQYF. The CDR3 region has the DNA TGTGCCAGTAGTATAGATCGTCGGGCTAGCGTCTACGAGCAGTACTTC. The full variable domain, with the rest looked up from reference TRBV19 and TRBJ2-7, is DGGITQSPKYLFRKEGQNVTLSCEQNLNHDAMYWYRQDPGQGLRLIYYSQIVNDFQKGDIAEGYSVSREKKESFPLTVTSAQKNPTAFYLCASSIDRRASVYEQYFGPGTRLTVT.

V is TRBV7-9 and J is TRBJ2-7, with D possibly matching TRBD2 (5 bases). From germline, CDR1 is SEHNR and CDR2 FQNEAQ (reference sequence). The CDR3 spans 14 residues. V gave up 5 bases and J gave up 2 bases, with 13 bases separating them. In DNA form, the CDR3 reads TGTGCCAGCAGCCTCCGGGATCACCCCTACGAGCAGTACTTC. Protein product: CASSLRDHPYEQYF. Variable domain in full (rest from reference TRBV7-9 and TRBJ2-7): DTGVSQNPRHKITKRGQNVTFRCDPISEHNRLYWYRQTLGQGPEFLTYFQNEAQLEKSRLLSDRFSAERPKGSFSTLEIQRTEQGDSAMYLCASSLRDHPYEQYFGPGTRLTVT.

The V call is TRBV11-2, the J call TRBJ2-1; no firm D call. Trimming took 6 bases from V and 8 from J, leaving 8 bases between them. Germline CDR1 and CDR2: SGHAT and FQNNGV. The CDR3 is 11 residues long. The CDR3 DNA is TGTGCCAGCAGGGTCCTGGATGAGCAGTTCTTC. Protein sequence: CASRVLDEQFF.

As to this clone: The same CDR3 arises from other DNA sequences in this sample as well. The chain recombines TRBV27 with TRBJ2-1, with 13 bases fitting TRBD2. CDR3 size: 15 residues. V shed 6 bases, J shed 4 bases, and the junction held 3 bases outside the gene matches. CDR1 and CDR2 (germline): MNHEY, SMNVEV (reference sequence). CDR3: CASRLAGGPYNEQFF. The CDR3 nucleotides are TGTGCCAGCAGACTAGCGGGAGGGCCTTACAATGAGCAGTTCTTC.

This chain joins TRBV19 and TRBJ2-7; 8 nucleotides align to TRBD2. The CDR3 length is 14 residues. The ends lost 5 bases at V and 2 bases at J; junction bases unmatched: 5. From germline, CDR1 is LNHDA and CDR2 SQIVND (reference sequence). The CDR3 region has the DNA TGTGCCAGTAGTGATCGGCGGGAGGCCTACGAGCAGTACTTC. It is translated as CASSDRREAYEQYF. Combining the CDR3 with reference TRBV19 and TRBJ2-7 gives the whole variable domain DGGITQSPKYLFRKEGQNVTLSCEQNLNHDAMYWYRQDPGQGLRLIYYSQIVNDFQKGDIAEGYSVSREKKESFPLTVTSAQKNPTAFYLCASSDRREAYEQYFGPGTRLTVT.